Included here is one T cell receptor (beta chain) sequence, with context. The antigen is not known. The data stem from a study of molecular identifiers for immune sequencing clone quantification. Bulk TCR library preparation followed previously described methods with listed TCR primers. TCRdb reprocessed the PCR reads with MiXCR, giving one entry per CDR3 protein. The sample includes roughly 320,000 distinct CDR3 sequences, roughly a quarter of them seen just once. Overall study findings and caveats: Highly expanded clones may be undercounted when identical TCR molecules share barcodes. Single-cell amounts of spiked Jurkat TCR RNA were reportedly detectable among about a million naive cells.

The germline V and J ends were trimmed by 0 bases and 0 bases, with 11 bases remaining between them. Germline V gene lookup returns CDR1 LGHDT and CDR2 YNNKEL (reference sequence). The CDR3 is 17 amino acids. The sequence came from a human donor in good health. Some libraries in this study had Jurkat cell RNA spiked in. Sequenced material: naive CD8+ T cells from blood, with Jurkat cell RNA spiked in. Subset of the sample: FACS-sorted CD8+CD4-CCR7+CD45RA+ naive T cells. The rearrangement joins TRBV3-1 to TRBJ2-2; D gene ambiguous. For the CDR3, the DNA is TGTGCCAGCAGCCAAGATCTGCTCGGAGCGAACACCGGGGAGCTGTTTTTT. The encoded protein is CASSQDLLGANTGELFF.